These T cell receptor beta chains were read from a single sample in a study of response to subunit inactivated influenza vaccine. TCRdb passed the RT-PCR reads through MiXCR, listing each CDR3 protein once. The sample has 500,000 or so distinct CDR3 sequences, 16% seen once. This material consisted of CD4+ T cells sorted from PBMCs, taken approximately 25 months after vaccination. These TCRs come from a man between 50 and 69 years old who received an inactivated influenza vaccine. The CDR3 runs from the conserved cysteine through the conserved F or W. D genes are given only for firm matches. Clone size is not always given. Where it is, it says once, few, many or a class for expanded clones.

.,.,TRBV4-2,TRBJ1-5,CASSHNQASNQPQHF,TGTGCCAGCAGCCATAACCAGGCTAGCAATCAGCCCCAGCATTTT
few,.,TRBV20-1,TRBJ2-7,CSARVGFPSYEQYF,TGCAGTGCTAGAGTCGGCTTTCCGTCCTACGAGCAGTACTTC
many,.,TRBV6-5,TRBJ1-1,CASSYRNTEAFF,TGTGCCAGCAGTTACCGGAACACTGAAGCTTTCTTT
.,.,TRBV12-3/TRBV12-4,TRBJ1-4,CASSSHGRGGEKLFF,TGTGCCAGCAGTTCTCACGGGAGGGGGGGTGAAAAACTGTTTTTT
few,.,TRBV5-1,TRBJ2-1,CASSLARARSYNEQFF,TGCGCCAGCAGCTTGGCCAGGGCCCGCTCCTACAATGAGCAGTTCTTC
few,.,TRBV12-3/TRBV12-4,TRBJ1-6,CASSLTDSPLHF,TGTGCCAGCAGCTTAACTGACTCACCCCTCCACTTT
.,.,TRBV6-4,TRBJ2-5,CASSEASGETQYF,TGTGCCAGCAGTGAGGCCTCCGGGGAGACCCAGTACTTC
few,.,TRBV6-1,TRBJ2-7,CASSPRDVYEQYF,TGTGCCAGCAGCCCACGGGACGTCTACGAGCAGTACTTC
.,.,TRBV5-1,TRBJ2-1,CASSSWSQGSYNEQFF,TGCGCCAGCAGTTCGTGGAGCCAGGGCTCCTACAATGAGCAGTTCTTC
few,TRBD2,TRBV7-6,TRBJ2-3,CASSTRTSGQFLYF,TGTGCCAGCAGCACTCGGACTAGCGGGCAGTTTCTTTATTTT
few,TRBD2,TRBV12-5,TRBJ2-1,CASGLALTSDRYNEQFF,TGTGCTAGTGGTTTGGCCCTTACTAGCGACCGTTACAATGAGCAGTTCTTC
few,.,TRBV20-1,TRBJ2-2,CSARIPGPNTGELFF,TGCAGTGCTAGAATTCCGGGACCCAACACCGGGGAGCTGTTTTTT
few,TRBD2,TRBV7-2,TRBJ2-7,CASSLVSSGGPNEQYF,TGTGCCAGCAGCTTAGTGTCCAGCGGGGGGCCCAACGAGCAGTACTTC
many,.,TRBV19,TRBJ1-5,CASSIRMDQPQHF,TGTGCCAGTAGTATCCGGATGGATCAGCCCCAGCATTTT
few,.,TRBV5-5,TRBJ1-2,CASSHQTRNYGYTF,TGTGCCAGCAGCCACCAGACAAGAAACTATGGCTACACCTTC
few,.,TRBV4-2,TRBJ2-3,CASSQVTITDTQYF,TGTGCCAGCAGCCAAGTGACGATAACAGATACGCAGTATTTT
.,.,TRBV12-3/TRBV12-4,TRBJ1-2,CASSLYGGGYTF,TGTGCCAGCAGTTTGTATGGGGGAGGCTACACCTTC
few,TRBD1,TRBV4-1,TRBJ2-1,CASSQKRTGVSYNEQFF,TGCGCCAGCAGCCAAAAGCGGACAGGGGTGTCCTACAATGAGCAGTTCTTC
few,.,TRBV7-2,TRBJ2-3,CASTNGVTDTQYF,TGTGCCAGCACCAACGGGGTCACAGATACGCAGTATTTT
many,.,TRBV20-1,TRBJ2-1,CSARFPYTYNEQFF,TGCAGTGCTAGATTCCCTTATACCTACAATGAGCAGTTCTTC
.,TRBD2,TRBV6-2/TRBV6-3,TRBJ2-1,CASRRLAGAYNEQFF,TGTGCCAGCAGGCGACTAGCGGGAGCTTACAATGAGCAGTTCTTC
few,.,TRBV20-1,TRBJ1-4,CSARDPMKDEKLFF,TGCAGTGCTAGAGATCCAATGAAAGATGAAAAACTGTTTTTT
.,.,TRBV5-1,TRBJ1-3,CASSLSVFSLNTIYF,TGCGCCAGCAGCTTGTCAGTCTTCAGCTTGAACACCATATATTTT
few,TRBD1,TRBV4-1,TRBJ1-5,CASSQTGQGDQPQHF,TGCGCCAGCAGCCAAACGGGACAGGGTGATCAGCCCCAGCATTTT
.,.,TRBV21-1,TRBJ2-6,CAKNGGQGDNVLTF,TGTGCCAAAAATGGGGGACAGGGCGACAACGTCCTGACTTTC
many,.,TRBV10-2,TRBJ1-4,CASSESTLWRTNEKLFF,TGCGCCAGCAGTGAGTCGACCCTCTGGCGGACTAATGAAAAACTGTTTTTT
.,TRBD2,TRBV4-2,TRBJ2-2,CASSQDLAGDTGELFF,TGTGCCAGCAGCCAAGACCTAGCGGGGGACACCGGGGAGCTGTTTTTT
few,.,TRBV29-1,TRBJ1-5,CSVSGHKDQPQHF,TGCAGCGTTTCCGGACATAAGGATCAGCCCCAGCATTTT
.,.,TRBV7-2,TRBJ2-3,CASSLNYYTDTQYF,TGTGCCAGCAGCCTCAACTACTACACAGATACGCAGTATTTT